This T cell receptor (beta chain) is drawn from a study of blood T cell repertoires in COVID-19. Between the trimmed V and J ends, which lost 6 bases and 0 bases, there was a span of 12 bases. Germline CDR1 reads MNHEY; CDR2 reads SVGAGI. The CDR3 consists of 15 residues. Using immunoSEQ multiplex PCR, the repertoire was profiled, and TCRdb retains in-frame clones only, with some absent. The table records around 140,000 clones, 84% of them present only once. Sequenced sample: peripheral blood. This sequence originates from a human donor in a cohort sampled during active COVID-19. The chain uses TRBV6-5 and TRBJ1-3, with D unresolved. The CDR3 sequence: CASSSGSFSGNTIYF. The CDR3, as DNA: TGTGCCAGCAGCTCCGGGTCATTCTCTGGAAACACCATATATTTT.